The 4 T cell receptor beta chains given below trace back to one sample, sequenced in a study of control samples from healthy donors and cancer patients. The assay was immunoSEQ multiplex PCR, and TCRdb's table has in-frame clones only and misses some. Here the sample spans about 92,000 clones, roughly four fifths being singletons. Sequences were obtained from blood. These receptors originate from an older woman in good health.

V usage is TRBV7-2 and J usage is TRBJ2-7; 14 positions match TRBD2. V trimming: 5 bases; J trimming: 4 bases; junction bases outside the gene matches: 4. CDR3 length equals 15 residues. CDR1 is SGHTA and CDR2 is FQGNSA in the germline V gene. DNA for the CDR3: TGTGCCAGCAGCACCGGGACTAGCGGGGGTTACGAGCAGTACTTC. It translates to CASSTGTSGGYEQYF.

The chain carries TRBV29-1 and TRBJ1-1; D perhaps matches TRBD1 (6 bases). The CDR3 sequence is 15 residues long. Germline CDR1 is SQVTM and CDR2 is ANQGSEA. V lost 0 bases and J 4 bases, leaving 15 bases between the germline ends. The CDR3 nucleotides read TGCAGCGTTGAAGAGTTTGGGGGCTTGGGCACTGAAGCTTTCTTT. This codes for CSVEEFGGLGTEAFF.

The chain links TRBV5-1 to TRBJ1-1, with unresolved D. This CDR3 is 14 amino acids long. Germline assignment: CDR1 SGHRS and CDR2 YFSETQ. V was clipped by 1 base and J by 0 bases, with 7 bases between them. The CDR3 reads CASSLNTMNTEAFF. The CDR3 DNA sequence: TGCGCCAGCAGCTTGAACACTATGAACACTGAAGCTTTCTTT. Complete variable domain (other parts from reference TRBV5-1 and TRBJ1-1): KAGVTQTPRYLIKTRGQQVTLSCSPISGHRSVSWYQQTPGQGLQFLFEYFSETQRNKGNFPGRFSGRQFSNSRSEMNVSTLELGDSALYLCASSLNTMNTEAFFGQGTRLTVV.

This rearrangement joins TRBV2 to TRBJ2-2; a weak D match, TRBD1 (5 bases). The germline V and J ends were trimmed by 6 bases and 4 bases, with 12 bases remaining between them. The CDR3 extends over 14 amino acids. Per germline, CDR1 SNHLY and CDR2 FYNNEI. CDR3 region: CASSLGLFTGELFF. The CDR3 DNA reads as TGTGCCAGCAGCCTGGGGCTTTTCACCGGGGAGCTGTTTTTT.